Listed below are T cell receptor beta chains from one sample, sequenced in a study of early T cells in non-severe SARS-CoV-2 infection. TCRdb re-called the 5' RACE reads through MiXCR, storing one row per CDR3 protein. The table shows approximately 90,000 distinct CDR3 sequences, with about 12% occurring only once. The sequences come from whole blood, collected at baseline. Receptors originate from an adult who was a healthcare worker with PCR-confirmed SARS-CoV-2 infection or an uninfected control (not recorded which). CDR3s include the opening cysteine and the closing phenylalanine or tryptophan. A D gene is named only where the DNA matches it firmly. Not all rows give a size; the values are once, few, many and, for expanded clones, a class.

few	NA	TRBJ2-2	TRBV14	CASSHPLGRTGELFF	TGTGCCAGCAGCCACCCACTAGGGCGCACCGGGGAGCTGTTTTTT
many	NA	TRBJ1-5	TRBV6-2/TRBV6-3	CASSSYTWGALQPQHF	TGTGCCAGCAGCTCGTACACGTGGGGGGCGCTCCAGCCCCAGCATTTT
few	TRBD1	TRBJ1-5	TRBV27	CASSPNRGGGQPQHF	TGTGCCAGCAGTCCCAACAGGGGAGGCGGTCAGCCCCAGCATTTT
many	TRBD1	TRBJ1-5	TRBV28	CASSRTGAINQPQHF	TGTGCCAGCAGTCGGACAGGGGCTATCAATCAGCCCCAGCATTTT
NA	NA	TRBJ2-7	TRBV28	CASSLPEQKQYF	TGTGCCAGCAGTTTACCAGAACAGAAGCAGTACTTC
once	NA	TRBJ1-3	TRBV20-1	CSARDRTSGNTIYF	TGCAGTGCTAGAGACAGGACCTCTGGAAACACCATATATTTT
many	NA	TRBJ2-5	TRBV3-1	CASSLTGLTAVQETQYF	TGTGCCAGCAGCTTAACGGGTCTCACGGCGGTTCAAGAGACCCAGTACTTC
few	NA	TRBJ2-1	TRBV20-1	CSARVGQGSYNEQFF	TGCAGTGCTAGAGTAGGCCAGGGGTCCTACAATGAGCAGTTCTTC
NA	TRBD2	TRBJ2-5	TRBV7-9	CASSRGGDQYF	TGTGCCAGCAGCCGCGGGGGAGACCAGTACTTC
NA	NA	TRBJ2-5	TRBV2	CATADGSEETQYF	TGTGCCACTGCTGACGGATCAGAAGAGACCCAGTACTTC
NA	NA	TRBJ1-4	TRBV20-1	CSAPGAEIKGEKLFF	TGCAGTGCCCCCGGAGCGGAGATTAAAGGGGAAAAACTGTTTTTT
few	TRBD2	TRBJ2-1	TRBV5-1	CASSALSGSSYNEQFF	TGCGCCAGCAGCGCCCTAAGCGGGAGCTCCTACAATGAGCAGTTCTTC
few	TRBD2	TRBJ2-5	TRBV6-5	CASSYSGTSGSGETQYF	TGTGCCAGCAGTTACTCAGGGACTAGCGGGAGTGGAGAGACCCAGTACTTC
once	NA	TRBJ1-2	TRBV18	CASWRRDTGYTF	TGTGCCAGCTGGCGGAGGGATACTGGCTACACCTTC
NA	NA	TRBJ1-1	TRBV27	CASSRPGVMNTEAFF	TGTGCCAGCAGTCGTCCAGGGGTCATGAACACTGAAGCTTTCTTT
few	NA	TRBJ1-5	TRBV24-1	CATSAGFYQPQHF	TGTGCCACCAGTGCAGGGTTTTATCAGCCCCAGCATTTT
many	TRBD1	TRBJ1-1	TRBV18	CASSPQQGAASNTEAFF	TGTGCCAGCTCACCACAACAGGGGGCAGCCTCTAACACTGAAGCTTTCTTT
NA	TRBD1	TRBJ2-2	TRBV10-2	CASSLRQGMTGELFF	TGCGCCAGCAGTTTGAGACAGGGGATGACCGGGGAGCTGTTTTTT
NA	TRBD1	TRBJ1-1	TRBV20-1	CSASLAGTVNTEAFF	TGCAGTGCTAGTTTGGCCGGGACAGTGAACACTGAAGCTTTCTTT
NA	TRBD1	TRBJ2-7	TRBV20-1	CSARRGQYEQYF	TGCAGTGCTAGAAGGGGACAGTACGAGCAGTACTTC
NA	TRBD1	TRBJ1-5	TRBV10-3	CATVQGLNNQPQHF	TGTGCCACCGTACAGGGGTTAAACAATCAGCCCCAGCATTTT
few	NA	TRBJ1-1	TRBV5-6	CASSRPGSGSTEAFF	TGTGCCAGCAGCAGGCCGGGGTCCGGGAGCACTGAAGCTTTCTTT
NA	TRBD2	TRBJ2-3	TRBV10-3	CAISSQERETDTQYF	TGTGCCATCAGTTCACAGGAGCGGGAGACAGATACGCAGTATTTT
NA	NA	TRBJ2-3	TRBV6-5	CASGGLSRRTDTQYF	TGTGCCAGCGGAGGACTTTCCAGACGCACAGATACGCAGTATTTT
NA	NA	TRBJ2-7	TRBV28	CASSLKREQYF	TGTGCCAGCAGCCTTAAGCGCGAGCAGTACTTC
NA	NA	TRBJ2-2	TRBV9	CASQTVPNTGELFF	TGTGCCAGCCAGACAGTCCCGAACACCGGGGAGCTGTTTTTT